What follows are 22 T cell receptor beta chains derived from one specimen sequenced in a study of blood T cells in healthy people across ages. The second PCR ran 7 to 11 cycles with a sample-barcoded 5' primer and J-beta primers. TCRdb recomputed calls from the 5' RACE reads with MiXCR, one row per CDR3 protein. The profile shows roughly 680,000 distinct CDR3 sequences, 40% to 65% of them singletons. Sequencing was carried out using blood. The receptor source for this set is a woman of 80 years or more in good health.

The chain couples TRBV20-1 to TRBJ2-5, with D unresolved. The CDR3 has 13 amino acids. Germline loops: CDR1 DFQATT, CDR2 SNEGSKA (reference sequence). Trimming shortened V by 1 base and J by 6 bases, and 12 bases separated the two germline ends. This CDR3 is CSARAYRRQTQYF. The CDR3 DNA follows: TGCAGTGCTAGAGCCTACCGCCGGCAGACCCAGTACTTC.

The J gene is TRBJ2-5, the V gene TRBV7-2, with unresolved D. This CDR3 is 13 amino acids long. Deletions cut 3 bases from V and 5 bases from J, with 10 bases between. The germline CDR1 and CDR2 sequences are SGHTA and FQGNSA. The chain's CDR3 is CASSFGPRETQYF. As DNA, the CDR3 is TGTGCCAGCAGCTTCGGGCCCAGGGAGACCCAGTACTTC.

V is TRBV10-2 and J is TRBJ2-4; D might be TRBD1 (5 bases). Trimming took 6 bases from V and 13 from J, leaving 25 bases between them. Germline loops: CDR1 WSHSY, CDR2 SAAADI. The CDR3 loop spans 15 amino acids. The CDR3 loop reads CASREGGHQTYGQYF. The CDR3, as DNA: TGCGCCAGCAGGGAAGGTGGACACCAAACCTACGGGCAGTACTTC.

The chain couples TRBV5-5 to TRBJ1-2; D is ambiguous. V was cut by 4 bases and J by 0 bases, with 16 bases left in between. CDR3 length: 16 amino acids. Germline V gene sequence: CDR1 SGHKS, CDR2 YYEKEE (reference sequence). The chain's CDR3 is CASSRWGRQPNYGYTF. In nucleotides, the CDR3 is TGTGCCAGCAGCCGATGGGGAAGGCAGCCTAACTATGGCTACACCTTC.

Worth noting for this clonotype: This sequence may be a read error, since a much larger clone differs from it by one base. The V call is TRBV5-1, the J call TRBJ2-3, with 13 bases aligning to TRBD2. Trimming took 3 bases from V and 0 from J; bases not matched to a gene: 7. Per the germline V gene, CDR1 is SGHRS and CDR2 is YFSETQ. This CDR3 has 18 amino acids. The CDR3 DNA sequence: TGCGCCAGCAGCTCGGTGGGACTAGCGGGGAGAAGCACAGATACGCAGTATTTT. Amino acid sequence: CASSSVGLAGRSTDTQYF.

This clonotype has just a few counts. V usage is TRBV11-3 and J usage is TRBJ2-1, with 7 bases lining up with TRBD2. The CDR3 is 15 residues long. Germline trimming cut 1 base from V and 5 bases from J; bases unmatched to any gene: 5. Germline CDR1 and CDR2: SGHNT and YENEEA. CDR3 bases: TGTGCCAGCAGCTTAGGAGGGAGGGGCCACAATGAGCAGTTCTTC. Amino acid sequence: CASSLGGRGHNEQFF.

A few counts support this clonotype. The rearrangement joins TRBV28 to TRBJ2-7; 9 bases are shared with TRBD1. V shed 7 bases and J 4 bases; nucleotides not matched to a gene: 5. The CDR3 is 13 amino acids. Germline V lookup: CDR1 MDHEN, CDR2 SYDVKM. For the CDR3, the DNA is TGTGCCAGCACCGGGACAGGGACTTACGAGCAGTACTTC. Amino acids: CASTGTGTYEQYF. The full variable domain, with the rest looked up from reference TRBV28 and TRBJ2-7, is DVKVTQSSRYLVKRTGEKVFLECVQDMDHENMFWYRQDPGLGLRLIYFSYDVKMKEKGDIPEGYSVSREKKERFSLILESASTNQTSMYLCASTGTGTYEQYFGPGTRLTVT.

This clonotype came up many times. The chain carries TRBV7-9 and TRBJ2-3, with 8 bases aligning to TRBD1. The V gene end was trimmed by 0 bases and the J gene end by 13 bases; junction bases not matched to a gene: 6. The CDR3 contains 13 residues. From germline, CDR1 is SEHNR and CDR2 FQNEAQ (reference sequence). The CDR3 sequence is CASSLAGQGTKYF. DNA of the CDR3: TGTGCCAGCAGCTTAGCTGGACAGGGCACGAAGTATTTT.

V usage is TRBV3-1 and J usage is TRBJ2-3; TRBD2 matches 7 bases. J gave up 1 base and V 5 bases, and 3 bases lay outside the gene matches. Germline values: CDR1 LGHDT, CDR2 YNNKEL (reference sequence). The CDR3 is made up of 14 amino acids. The CDR3 spells CASSTLAGTDTQYF. As DNA, the CDR3 is TGTGCCAGCAGCACTCTAGCGGGCACAGATACGCAGTATTTT.

V gene TRBV7-2 combines with J gene TRBJ2-1, with D tentatively TRBD2 (5 bases). Trimming took 1 base from V and 3 from J, leaving 13 bases between them. The CDR3 is 16 amino acids. Germline CDR1 reads SGHTA; CDR2 reads FQGNSA. Here the CDR3 DNA reads TGTGCCAGCAGCTTAGTTTCGGGGTCTGGCTACAATGAGCAGTTCTTC. It encodes CASSLVSGSGYNEQFF.

The table lists this clonotype with many counts. The V gene is TRBV7-3, the J gene TRBJ2-1, with unresolved D. The CDR3 extends over 11 amino acids. V was clipped by 4 bases and J by 9 bases, with 7 bases between them. CDR1 SGHTA and CDR2 FQGTGA come from the germline V gene. For the CDR3, the DNA is TGTGCCAGCAGCTCTTCATCTGAGCAGTTCTTC. Translating it yields CASSSSSEQFF.

This chain joins TRBV29-1 and TRBJ2-3, with unresolved D. Trimming cost V 1 base and J 2 bases, with 13 bases left between them. The CDR3 sequence is 15 residues long. From germline, CDR1 is SQVTM and CDR2 ANQGSEA. CDR3 loop: CSVEGTESNTDTQYF. The CDR3 DNA reads TGCAGCGTTGAAGGTACGGAGTCTAACACAGATACGCAGTATTTT.

The V gene is TRBV27, the J gene TRBJ1-2; D gene unclear. Looked up from germline, CDR1 is MNHEY and CDR2 is SMNVEV (reference sequence). Trimming removed 1 base from V and 2 bases from J, with 11 bases in between. The CDR3 is made up of 15 amino acids. As DNA, the CDR3 is TGTGCCAGCAGTTTATTCTACAGTGCCAACTATGGCTACACCTTC. It yields the protein CASSLFYSANYGYTF.

The CDR3 region is CASSVDPQETQYF. CDR3 bases: TGTGCCAGCAGCGTGGACCCCCAAGAGACCCAGTACTTC. The chain joins TRBV7-9 to TRBJ2-5; D not certain. CDR1 is SEHNR, CDR2 FQNEAQ, per germline (reference sequence). The CDR3 is made up of 13 amino acids. V was clipped by 5 bases and J by 1 base, with 8 bases between them.

This clonotype has more than one count but fewer than ten. The chain couples TRBV10-3 to TRBJ2-3, with 11 bases lining up with TRBD2. Germline V lookup: CDR1 ENHRY, CDR2 SYGVKD. V gave up 0 bases and J gave up 5 bases; unmatched junction bases: 10. The CDR3 is made up of 18 amino acids. Here the CDR3 DNA reads TGTGCCATCAGTGAGTCGGGGCCTAGCGGGAGGCAGGGAGATACGCAGTATTTT. It yields the protein CAISESGPSGRQGDTQYF.

The CDR3 is CASTELNTGELFF. The CDR3 DNA reads as TGTGCCAGCACTGAGCTGAACACCGGGGAGCTGTTTTTT. The chain has TRBV7-8 and TRBJ2-2, with unresolved D. Deletions cut 7 bases from V and 1 base from J, with 7 bases between. Looked up from germline, CDR1 is SGHVS and CDR2 is FQNEAQ. This CDR3 has 13 amino acids.

As for this clonotype: A read error is possible here, since a much larger clone lies one base away. The V and J genes are TRBV9 and TRBJ2-6; D not resolved. CDR1 and CDR2 (germline): SGDLS, YYNGEE. The CDR3 totals 15 residues. V shed 0 bases and J shed 1 base, with 5 bases lying between them. The CDR3 sequence: CASSVVRSGANVLTF. The DNA for the CDR3 is TGTGCCAGCAGCGTAGTGAGGTCTGGGGCCAACGTCCTGACTTTC.

The rearrangement joins TRBV11-1 to TRBJ1-2; no definite D call. The CDR3 contains 13 residues. CDR1 is SGHAT and CDR2 is FQDESV in the germline V gene (reference sequence). Trimming took off 3 bases at V and 8 bases at J, with 13 bases between the two ends. CDR3 bases: TGTGCCAGCAGCTTTCGTCAGCTAGACGGCTACACCTTC. It specifies CASSFRQLDGYTF. The entire variable domain, with the rest obtained from reference TRBV11-1 and TRBJ1-2, is as follows: EAEVAQSPRYKITEKSQAVAFWCDPISGHATLYWYRQILGQGPELLVQFQDESVVDDSQLPKDRFSAERLKGVDSTLKIQPAELGDSAMYLCASSFRQLDGYTFGSGTRLTVV.

This clonotype was observed once. This CDR3 reads CASRTGANYGYTF. The CDR3 coding sequence is TGTGCCAGCAGGACAGGCGCCAACTATGGCTACACCTTC. This chain connects TRBV7-9 to TRBJ1-2, with a tentative D call TRBD1 (6 bases). In germline, CDR1 is SEHNR, CDR2 FQNEAQ (reference sequence). With 6 bases removed from V and 2 bases from J, the gap between germline ends came to 10 bases. The CDR3 loop spans 13 amino acids.

The chain is built from TRBV11-2 and TRBJ2-7; D gene unclear. Trimming stripped 1 base from V and 0 bases from J, with 13 bases between. This CDR3 is 16 amino acids long. Germline V gene sequence: CDR1 SGHAT, CDR2 FQNNGV. The CDR3 nucleotides read TGTGCCAGCAGCTTAGTCTACGTTAGGAGCTCCTACGAGCAGTACTTC. It yields the protein CASSLVYVRSSYEQYF. The complete variable domain, with remaining parts taken from reference TRBV11-2 and TRBJ2-7, reads EAGVAQSPRYKIIEKRQSVAFWCNPISGHATLYWYQQILGQGPKLLIQFQNNGVVDDSQLPKDRFSAERLKGVDSTLKIQPAKLEDSAVYLCASSLVYVRSSYEQYFGPGTRLTVT.

This clonotype was recorded at least ten times. The rearrangement uses TRBV12-3 or TRBV12-4 and TRBJ2-3; D unclear. V was trimmed by 3 bases and J by 4 bases, leaving 8 bases between them. This CDR3 is built from 13 residues. Written as DNA, the CDR3 is TGTGCCAGCAGTTTCGGTCAGGCAGATACGCAGTATTTT. This translates into CASSFGQADTQYF.

The CDR3 sequence: CASSTPGLAPNEQFF. The CDR3 DNA is TGTGCCAGCAGCACCCCAGGGCTAGCGCCTAATGAGCAGTTCTTC. The chain employs TRBV7-9 and TRBJ2-1; tentatively, D is TRBD2 (6 bases). V was clipped by 5 bases and J by 7 bases, with 18 bases between them. This CDR3 spans 15 amino acids. CDR1 is SEHNR and CDR2 is FQNEAQ in the germline V gene (reference sequence).